Following are 16 T cell receptor beta chains from one sample sequenced in a study of sequential checkpoint blockade in melanoma. The assay was immunoSEQ multiplex PCR, and TCRdb's table has in-frame clones only and misses some. Here the sample spans about 9,200 clones, roughly 25% being singletons. Treatment meaning: randomized to nivolumab then ipilimumab (arm A) or the reverse (arm B). Sample: tumor tissue (inferred from file names), taken from a patient given nivolumab and ipilimumab in sequence. The receptor set was obtained from a human donor with melanoma.

The sample holds one count of this clone. The rearrangement links TRBV19 to TRBJ2-7; 8 nucleotides agree with TRBD1. The length of the CDR3 is 14 residues. Germline CDR1 LNHDA, CDR2 SQIVND (reference sequence). J was trimmed by 5 bases and V by 4 bases; bases with no gene match: 7. CDR3 sequence: CASSKTGDLDEQYF. The CDR3, as DNA: TGTGCCAGTAGTAAGACAGGGGATTTGGACGAGCAGTACTTC.

This clone occurred a few times. This chain links TRBV6-8 with TRBJ1-2; TRBD1 agrees at 8 bases. There are 13 residues in the CDR3. CDR1 and CDR2 from the germline V gene are MNHGY and SAAAGT. With V trimmed by 6 bases and J by 4 bases, 4 bases remained unmatched. CDR3 loop: CASSVQGGYGYTF. CDR3 DNA: TGTGCCAGCAGCGTACAGGGGGGCTATGGCTACACCTTC.

By share, this clone ranks as medium-sized (0.01 to 0.1%). The V call is TRBV18, the J call TRBJ1-4; TRBD1 aligns across 9 bases. The CDR3 is 19 residues long. Germline lookup yields CDR1 KGHSH and CDR2 LQKENI. After removal of 3 bases from V and 8 bases from J, the junction contained 19 bases not matched to a gene. CDR3 nucleotides: TGTGCCAGCTCACCGACGTCGACGGGACAGGGCCTCTCGAGGGAAAAACTGTTTTTT. This codes for CASSPTSTGQGLSREKLFF.

This rearrangement joins TRBV7-1 to TRBJ2-5, with D unresolved. TRBV7-1 is marked as an open reading frame, function uncertain. Trimming cost V 4 bases and J 5 bases, with 11 bases left between them. The CDR3 is 13 residues long. The chain's CDR3 is CASSLRHEETQYF. The DNA of the CDR3 is TGTGCCAGCAGCTTACGACATGAGGAGACCCAGTACTTC.

This rearrangement joins TRBV12-5 to TRBJ1-4, with 8 bases fitting TRBD1. Germline CDR1 is LGHNT and CDR2 is FRNRAP. The CDR3 contains 15 residues. As DNA, the CDR3 is TGTGCCAGCACCACCTTACAGGGGGAGTATGAAAAACTGTTTTTT. Its protein is CASTTLQGEYEKLFF.

The rearrangement joins TRBV18 to TRBJ2-7; TRBD1 is a possible D gene (5 bases). The germline gives CDR1 KGHSH, CDR2 LQKENI. This CDR3 region has 15 residues. Trimming took off 3 bases at V and 1 base at J, with 13 bases between the two ends. DNA for the CDR3: TGTGCCAGCTCACCTCAGGGCCCCGGGTCCTACGAGCAGTACTTC. Translating it yields CASSPQGPGSYEQYF.

The V call is TRBV5-1, the J call TRBJ2-2; D ambiguous. Deletions cut 3 bases from V and 5 bases from J, with 14 bases between. CDR3 length equals 15 residues. Germline V lookup: CDR1 SGHRS, CDR2 YFSETQ. CDR3 sequence (DNA): TGCGCCAGCAGCTCCGCGACGAGATGGACCGGGGAGCTGTTTTTT. This codes for CASSSATRWTGELFF.

This clone has only a few counts. The chain joins TRBV28 to TRBJ1-2; D unclear. Deletions cut 2 bases from V and 4 bases from J, with 11 bases between. Germline CDR1 is MDHEN and CDR2 is SYDVKM. There are 14 residues in the CDR3. CDR3 nucleotides: TGTGCCAGCAGTTTAACCGGGTTCTCCTATGGCTACACCTTC. Translation gives CASSLTGFSYGYTF.

The J gene is TRBJ2-7, the V gene TRBV28; no clear D gene. V lost 6 bases and J 4 bases, leaving 16 bases between the germline ends. Germline V gives CDR1 MDHEN, CDR2 SYDVKM. The CDR3 length is 14 residues. The CDR3 sequence: CASSPRITIYEQYF. The DNA of the CDR3 is TGTGCCAGCAGCCCCCGGATTACAATTTACGAGCAGTACTTC.

This clone turned up a few times. J is TRBJ1-1 and V is TRBV6-8; D not certain. V lost 6 bases and J 5 bases, leaving 16 bases between the germline ends. CDR1 is MNHGY and CDR2 is SAAAGT in the germline V gene. This CDR3 region has 14 residues. The CDR3 bases are TGTGCCAGCAGGACCCTGACCGCGGGTACTGAAGCTTTCTTT. Amino acid sequence: CASRTLTAGTEAFF.

This clone has just a few counts. V usage is TRBV6-8 and J usage is TRBJ1-3; D gene ambiguous. Between the trimmed V and J ends, which lost 8 bases and 1 base, there was a span of 12 bases. Germline-derived CDR1 and CDR2 are MNHGY and SAAAGT. The CDR3 length is 14 residues. The CDR3: CASGVGESGNTIYF. The CDR3 nucleotides read TGTGCCAGCGGTGTTGGGGAGTCTGGAAACACCATATATTTT.

This clone has more than one count but fewer than ten. This chain uses TRBV28 with TRBJ1-5, with 9 positions matching TRBD1. CDR1 is MDHEN and CDR2 is SYDVKM in the germline V gene. This CDR3 region has 15 residues. V gave up 4 bases and J gave up 3 bases; unmatched junction bases: 4. Here the CDR3 reads CASSSRTGDNQPQHF. For the CDR3, the DNA is TGTGCCAGCAGTTCTCGGACAGGGGACAATCAGCCCCAGCATTTT.

J is TRBJ2-1 and V is TRBV6-8; possibly TRBD1 or TRBD2 for D (6 bases each). CDR1 and CDR2 (germline): MNHGY, SAAAGT. V dropped 2 bases and J dropped 5 bases, with 13 bases sitting between them. This CDR3 is 15 amino acids long. The CDR3 here is CASSYDWGADNEQFF. The CDR3 DNA sequence: TGTGCCAGCAGTTACGACTGGGGGGCTGACAATGAGCAGTTCTTC.

The V gene is TRBV6-8, the J gene TRBJ2-5; 8 bases align to TRBD1. The CDR3 has 14 amino acids. Germline-derived CDR1 and CDR2 are MNHGY and SAAAGT. The ends lost 6 bases at V and 5 bases at J; junction bases unmatched: 8. CDR3 sequence (DNA): TGTGCCAGCAGCTACAGGGGGTCTATTGAGACCCAGTACTTC. It translates to CASSYRGSIETQYF.

The V and J genes are TRBV6-8 and TRBJ2-1; D possibly uses TRBD1 or TRBD2 (5 bases each). This CDR3 region has 15 residues. The V and J ends lost 5 bases and 0 bases respectively, with 11 bases between them. Germline V gives CDR1 MNHGY, CDR2 SAAAGT. This CDR3 reads CASSVGDPSYNEQFF. The CDR3 region has the DNA TGTGCCAGCAGTGTGGGGGACCCCTCCTACAATGAGCAGTTCTTC.

This clone was recorded many times. V is TRBV11-3 and J is TRBJ2-7, with TRBD1 as a possible D gene (6 bases). This CDR3 contains 14 residues. CDR1 and CDR2 (germline): SGHNT, YENEEA. V was clipped by 1 base and J by 3 bases, with 10 bases between them. In DNA form, the CDR3 reads TGTGCCAGCAGCTTAGTTACAGGGAGCTACGAGCAGTACTTC. Its translation is CASSLVTGSYEQYF.